One and the same sample provided the 17 T cell receptor beta chains below, sequenced in a study of OX40 agonist ivuxolimab in advanced cancers. Only in-frame clones appear in the TCRdb table, and some are missing; sequencing was by immunoSEQ multiplex PCR. This table has some 74,000 clones, about four fifths appearing once. The sample here was CD4+ or CD8+ T cells sorted from blood, taken in a trial of the OX40 agonist ivuxolimab. The receptors come from an adult with an advanced solid tumor such as melanoma, head and neck, liver or kidney cancer.

The J gene is TRBJ2-3, the V gene TRBV11-1; D gene unclear. V gave up 2 bases and J gave up 2 bases, with 8 bases separating them. This CDR3 is 14 amino acids long. Germline lookup yields CDR1 SGHAT and CDR2 FQDESV (reference sequence). The CDR3 nucleotides are TGTGCCAGCAGCTTAAACCAATACACAGATACGCAGTATTTT. It codes for CASSLNQYTDTQYF. Full variable domain (missing parts from reference TRBV11-1 and TRBJ2-3): EAEVAQSPRYKITEKSQAVAFWCDPISGHATLYWYRQILGQGPELLVQFQDESVVDDSQLPKDRFSAERLKGVDSTLKIQPAELGDSAMYLCASSLNQYTDTQYFGPGTRLTVL.

Turning to this clone: One junction end disagrees with the germline gene, perhaps due to a read error. V and J are TRBV4-1 and TRBJ2-5, with D maybe TRBD2 (6 bases). The CDR3 has 16 residues. Germline loops: CDR1 MGHRA, CDR2 YSYEKL. Here the CDR3 DNA reads TGCGCCAGCAGCCAAGAACTAGCTCTTGGGCAAGGGACCCAGTACTTC. Its translation is CASSQELALGQGTQYF.

This clone appeared a single time. V is TRBV9 and J is TRBJ2-5; 8 bases align to TRBD1. With V trimmed by 0 bases and J by 4 bases, 2 bases remained unmatched. The CDR3 is made up of 14 amino acids. Germline lookup yields CDR1 SGDLS and CDR2 YYNGEE. Here the CDR3 reads CASSVGTGRETQYF. Here the CDR3 DNA reads TGTGCCAGCAGCGTAGGGACAGGGAGAGAGACCCAGTACTTC.

The rearrangement joins TRBV15 to TRBJ1-1; D is ambiguous. CDR1 and CDR2 (germline): LNHNV, YYDKDF (reference sequence). This CDR3 contains 13 residues. Trimming shortened V by 4 bases and J by 0 bases, and 6 bases separated the two germline ends. The DNA of the CDR3 is TGTGCCACCAGCATTGGATTGAACACTGAAGCTTTCTTT. Translated, it gives CATSIGLNTEAFF.

The J gene is TRBJ2-1, the V gene TRBV28; 9 nucleotides match TRBD1. The CDR3 contains 16 residues. Germline CDR1 is MDHEN and CDR2 is SYDVKM. The trim removed 7 bases at V and 7 bases at J, leaving 14 bases unmatched. The CDR3 reads CASIGYLQGAKNEQFF. As DNA, the CDR3 is TGTGCCAGCATAGGATACCTACAGGGGGCTAAGAATGAGCAGTTCTTC. Based on the CDR3 plus reference TRBV28 and TRBJ2-1, the full variable domain is DVKVTQSSRYLVKRTGEKVFLECVQDMDHENMFWYRQDPGLGLRLIYFSYDVKMKEKGDIPEGYSVSREKKERFSLILESASTNQTSMYLCASIGYLQGAKNEQFFGPGTRLTVL.

The V gene is TRBV28, the J gene TRBJ1-4; 9 nucleotides align to TRBD1. This CDR3 spans 15 amino acids. The J segment lost 3 bases and the V segment lost 5 bases, leaving 4 bases of the junction unmatched. Germline assignment: CDR1 MDHEN and CDR2 SYDVKM. Here the CDR3 DNA reads TGTGCCAGCAGTCTACAGGGGGCGGCTAATGAAAAACTGTTTTTT. Protein sequence: CASSLQGAANEKLFF.

The rearrangement uses TRBV4-3 and TRBJ2-1, with 11 bases identical to TRBD1. CDR1 LGHNA and CDR2 YSLEER come from the germline V gene. CDR3 length: 16 residues. With 0 bases clipped from V and 3 bases from J, the junction kept 1 base outside the gene matches. The CDR3 here is CASSQDGTGGYNEQFF. The CDR3 nucleotides read TGCGCCAGCAGCCAAGATGGGACAGGGGGCTACAATGAGCAGTTCTTC.

This clone appeared a single time. The rearrangement joins TRBV28 to TRBJ2-1; 10 positions match TRBD2. Trimming cost V 6 bases and J 1 base; bases outside gene matches: 0. The CDR3 sequence is 14 residues long. Germline V CDR1 and CDR2: MDHEN, SYDVKM. This CDR3 reads CASRLAGSYNEQFF. CDR3 sequence (DNA): TGTGCCAGCAGACTAGCGGGATCCTACAATGAGCAGTTCTTC.

This rearrangement joins TRBV6-1 to TRBJ2-2; D call uncertain. The ends were cut back, 3 bases at V and 3 bases at J, with 14 bases in the middle. The germline V gene encodes CDR1 MNHNS and CDR2 SASEGT. The CDR3 loop spans 16 amino acids. CDR3 sequence reads: CASSDQLQSDTGELFF. CDR3 sequence (DNA): TGTGCCAGCAGTGACCAACTACAGAGTGACACCGGGGAGCTGTTTTTT.

This clone was detected only a few times. The genes are TRBV5-1 and TRBJ1-1; 7 nucleotides match TRBD1. The ends lost 4 bases at V and 1 base at J; junction bases unmatched: 4. The CDR3 contains 14 residues. Germline CDR1 is SGHRS and CDR2 is YFSETQ. The CDR3 sequence is CASSVGTENTEAFF. The CDR3 nucleotides read TGCGCCAGCAGCGTGGGGACAGAGAACACTGAAGCTTTCTTT.

This chain joins TRBV5-1 and TRBJ1-1; D gene uncertain. V was pared by 1 base and J by 5 bases, with 9 bases between. Looked up from germline, CDR1 is SGHRS and CDR2 is YFSETQ. The length of the CDR3 is 13 residues. Written as DNA, the CDR3 is TGCGCCAGCAGCTTGAGCGGCTGGACTGAAGCTTTCTTT. Translating it yields CASSLSGWTEAFF.

The CDR3 protein is CASSLGQDVSTDTQYF. DNA of the CDR3: TGTGCCAGCAGCCTTGGACAGGACGTTAGCACAGATACGCAGTATTTT. V gene TRBV11-3 combines with J gene TRBJ2-3; 7 bases are shared with TRBD1. The CDR3 sequence is 16 residues long. Germline values: CDR1 SGHNT, CDR2 YENEEA. Trimming removed 5 bases from V and 0 bases from J; junction bases left unmatched: 8.

This clone was seen a single time. J is TRBJ2-7 and V is TRBV6-6, with D unresolved. The CDR3 has 13 residues. Germline lookup yields CDR1 MNHNY and CDR2 SVGAGI (reference sequence). Trimming removed 2 bases at V and 7 bases at J, with 12 bases between. CDR3 protein: CASSYGSPREQYF. The DNA of the CDR3 is TGTGCCAGCAGTTACGGCTCCCCCCGGGAGCAGTACTTC.

As to this clone: The junction departs from germline at one end; a sequencing error may be responsible. The chain combines TRBV4-1 with TRBJ1-5; 7 bases match TRBD1. Germline values: CDR1 MGHRA, CDR2 YSYEKL. CDR3 length: 14 residues. The DNA for the CDR3 is TGCGCCAGCAGTCAAGACAGGGGCAATCAGCCCCAGCATTTT. Translated, it gives CASSQDRGNQPQHF.

This rearrangement joins TRBV20-1 to TRBJ2-1; no clear D gene. The CDR3 sequence is 11 residues long. The germline CDR1 and CDR2 sequences are DFQATT and SNEGSKA (reference sequence). The chain's CDR3 is CSGAEYNEQFF. CDR3 in DNA: TGCAGCGGAGCCGAATACAATGAGCAGTTCTTC.

The rearrangement joins TRBV7-9 to TRBJ2-1, with 7 nucleotides matching TRBD2. V was clipped by 4 bases and J by 7 bases; unmatched bases: 13. This CDR3 contains 16 residues. CDR1 and CDR2 (germline): SEHNR, FQNEAQ (reference sequence). In DNA, the CDR3 is TGTGCCAGCAGCTCAGAGGCGAGACTAGCCGATAATGAGCAGTTCTTC. Protein: CASSSEARLADNEQFF.

The table lists this clone with a few counts. This sequence joins TRBV28 and TRBJ2-5; either TRBD1 or TRBD2 may fit D (5 bases each). CDR1 MDHEN and CDR2 SYDVKM come from the germline V gene. This CDR3 region has 14 residues. Trimming stripped 3 bases from V and 4 bases from J, with 12 bases between. Here the CDR3 reads CASSLWGKRETQYF. The CDR3 DNA sequence: TGTGCCAGCAGTTTGTGGGGGAAGAGAGAGACCCAGTACTTC.